This TCR beta chain was obtained from a study of blood T cell repertoires in COVID-19. Study information: Some COVID-19 samples were acute and others convalescent; all came from the United States, Italy and Spain. T cells, B-cell-depleted T cells, or PBMCs provided the cDNA or gDNA that served as material.

CDR1 is SNHLY, CDR2 FYNNEI, per germline. This CDR3 has 14 residues. Trimming left V 6 bases short and J 1 base short, with 12 bases between. Authors' data handling: Reference gene primer amplification gave estimated nucleated cell counts. Profiled with immunoSEQ multiplex PCR; TCRdb holds only in-frame clones, not every one. V, J and clone size derive from that table, while D and trimming were established from the DNA sequence. The data contain about 250,000 clones, around 88% of them singletons. Sequences were obtained from peripheral blood. This clonotype was obtained from a man older than 75 with acute or convalescent COVID-19. The V and J genes are TRBV2 and TRBJ1-1; the D gene is possibly TRBD1 (6 bases). In DNA form, the CDR3 reads TGTGCCAGCAGACTACAGGGCGAGAACACTGAAGCTTTCTTT. This sequence encodes CASRLQGENTEAFF.